This T cell receptor beta chain was identified in a study of regulatory T cells in long-lasting Graves disease. Germline-derived CDR1 and CDR2 are SGDLS and YYNGEE. The CDR3 is 16 residues long. The ends lost 0 bases at V and 1 base at J; junction bases unmatched: 6. Arm-PCR of CDR3 regions and iRepertoire HTBI primers were the basis on which TCR beta libraries were built. Via MiXCR, TCRdb re-called the multiplex PCR reads, giving one row per CDR3 protein. The sample contains around 420,000 distinct CDR3 sequences, over 14% of which appear only once. Time point defined: newly diagnosed GD, antithyroid drugs for less than 3 months. From PBMCs, RNA was extracted and then used to make the TCR library. This clonotype showed up many times. The same sample was also used in a study of T cells in Graves' hyperthyroidism and ophthalmopathy. In that study: Uncontrolled infections, other autoimmune diseases, pregnancy or lactation led to exclusion of patients. The TCR CDR3 was amplified in a first-round RT-PCR using the HTBI primer set.

Material: peripheral blood mononuclear cells (PBMCs), obtained at new diagnosis, from a patient treated with antithyroid drugs. The V gene is TRBV9, the J gene TRBJ2-5; 7 bases fit TRBD1. This TCR was recovered from a woman in her thirties or forties with Graves disease. CDR3 in DNA: TGTGCCAGCAGCGTAGGGCAGGGGGTAGGCCAAGAGACCCAGTACTTC. Its translation: CASSVGQGVGQETQYF.